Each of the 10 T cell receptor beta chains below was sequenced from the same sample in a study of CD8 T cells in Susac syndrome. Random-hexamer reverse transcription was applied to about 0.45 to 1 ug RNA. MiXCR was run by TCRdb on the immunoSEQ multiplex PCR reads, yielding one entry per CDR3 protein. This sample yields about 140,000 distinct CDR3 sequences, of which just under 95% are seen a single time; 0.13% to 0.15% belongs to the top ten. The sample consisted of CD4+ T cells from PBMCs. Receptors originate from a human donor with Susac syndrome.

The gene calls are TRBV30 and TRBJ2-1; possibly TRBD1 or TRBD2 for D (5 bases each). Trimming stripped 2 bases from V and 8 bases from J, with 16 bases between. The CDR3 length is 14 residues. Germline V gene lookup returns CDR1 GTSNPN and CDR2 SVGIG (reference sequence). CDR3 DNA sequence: TGTGCCTGGAGTACCCGGTGGGGGTTCCATGAGCAGTTCTTC. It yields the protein CAWSTRWGFHEQFF.

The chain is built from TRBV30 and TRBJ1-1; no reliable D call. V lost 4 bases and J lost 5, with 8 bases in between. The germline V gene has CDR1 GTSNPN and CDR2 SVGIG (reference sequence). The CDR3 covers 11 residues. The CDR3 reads CAWTRETEAFF. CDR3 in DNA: TGTGCCTGGACTCGCGAGACTGAAGCTTTCTTT.

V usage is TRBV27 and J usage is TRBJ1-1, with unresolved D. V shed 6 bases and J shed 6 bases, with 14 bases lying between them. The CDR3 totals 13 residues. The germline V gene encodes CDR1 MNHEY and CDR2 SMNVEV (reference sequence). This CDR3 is CASSRIGGSEAFF. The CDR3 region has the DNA TGTGCCAGCAGCCGAATCGGAGGGTCTGAAGCTTTCTTT.

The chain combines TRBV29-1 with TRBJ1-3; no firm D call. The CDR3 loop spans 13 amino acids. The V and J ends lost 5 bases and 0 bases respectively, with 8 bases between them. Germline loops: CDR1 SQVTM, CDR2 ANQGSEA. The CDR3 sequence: CSVWTDSGNTIYF. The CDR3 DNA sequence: TGCAGCGTTTGGACCGACTCTGGAAACACCATATATTTT.

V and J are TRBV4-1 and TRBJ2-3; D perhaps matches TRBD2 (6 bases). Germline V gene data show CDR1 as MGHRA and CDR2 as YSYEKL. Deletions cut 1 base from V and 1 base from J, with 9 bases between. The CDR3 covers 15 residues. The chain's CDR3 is CASSQVPSGTDTQYF. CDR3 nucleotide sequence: TGCGCCAGCAGCCAAGTGCCTAGCGGCACAGATACGCAGTATTTT.

CDR3 in amino acids: CASSPSRARSTDTQYF. The CDR3 DNA reads as TGTGCCAGCAGCCCCTCTCGAGCTAGAAGCACAGATACGCAGTATTTT. The V and J genes are TRBV7-9 and TRBJ2-3; D gene unclear. Germline assignment: CDR1 SEHNR and CDR2 FQNEAQ (reference sequence). The CDR3 length is 16 residues. V lost 5 bases to trimming and J lost 0 bases, with 15 bases between them.

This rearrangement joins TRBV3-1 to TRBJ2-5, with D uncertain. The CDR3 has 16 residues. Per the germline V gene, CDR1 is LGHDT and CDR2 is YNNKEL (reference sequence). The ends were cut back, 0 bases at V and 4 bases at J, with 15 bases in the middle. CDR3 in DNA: TGTGCCAGCAGCCAAGATTCCCTACCCCTCGGAGAGACCCAGTACTTC. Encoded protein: CASSQDSLPLGETQYF.

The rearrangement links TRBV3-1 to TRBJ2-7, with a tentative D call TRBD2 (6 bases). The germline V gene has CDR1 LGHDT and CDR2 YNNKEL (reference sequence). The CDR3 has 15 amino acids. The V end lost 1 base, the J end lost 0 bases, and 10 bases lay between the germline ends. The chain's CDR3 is CASSQAGGGSYEQYF. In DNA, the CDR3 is TGTGCCAGCAGCCAAGCCGGGGGAGGCTCCTACGAGCAGTACTTC.

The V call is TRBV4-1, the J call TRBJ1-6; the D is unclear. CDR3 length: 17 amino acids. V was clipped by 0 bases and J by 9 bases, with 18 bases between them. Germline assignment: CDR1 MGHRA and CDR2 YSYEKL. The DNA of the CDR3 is TGCGCCAGCAGCCAAGATTGGGTCAGCGGGCTAGGTTCACCCCTCCACTTT. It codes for CASSQDWVSGLGSPLHF.

DNA of the CDR3: TGCAGTGCTACTCAGGGCCGCGAGACCCAGTACTTC. Amino acid sequence: CSATQGRETQYF. The rearrangement uses TRBV20-1 and TRBJ2-5; D perhaps matches TRBD1 (5 bases). Trimming removed 4 bases at V and 5 bases at J, with 11 bases between. Germline assignment: CDR1 DFQATT and CDR2 SNEGSKA (reference sequence). The CDR3 length is 12 residues.